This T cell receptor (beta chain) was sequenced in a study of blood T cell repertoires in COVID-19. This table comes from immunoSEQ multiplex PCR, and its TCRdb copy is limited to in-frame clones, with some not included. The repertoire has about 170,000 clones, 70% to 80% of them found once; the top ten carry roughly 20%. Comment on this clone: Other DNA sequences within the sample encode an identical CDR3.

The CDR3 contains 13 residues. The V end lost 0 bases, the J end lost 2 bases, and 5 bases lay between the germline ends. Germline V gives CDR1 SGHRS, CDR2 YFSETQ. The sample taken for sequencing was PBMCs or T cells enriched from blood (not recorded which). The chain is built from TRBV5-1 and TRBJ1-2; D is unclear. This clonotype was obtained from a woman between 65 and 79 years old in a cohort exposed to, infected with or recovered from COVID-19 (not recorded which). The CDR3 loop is CASSLGQNYGYTF. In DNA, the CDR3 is TGCGCCAGCAGCTTGGGGCAGAACTATGGCTACACCTTC.